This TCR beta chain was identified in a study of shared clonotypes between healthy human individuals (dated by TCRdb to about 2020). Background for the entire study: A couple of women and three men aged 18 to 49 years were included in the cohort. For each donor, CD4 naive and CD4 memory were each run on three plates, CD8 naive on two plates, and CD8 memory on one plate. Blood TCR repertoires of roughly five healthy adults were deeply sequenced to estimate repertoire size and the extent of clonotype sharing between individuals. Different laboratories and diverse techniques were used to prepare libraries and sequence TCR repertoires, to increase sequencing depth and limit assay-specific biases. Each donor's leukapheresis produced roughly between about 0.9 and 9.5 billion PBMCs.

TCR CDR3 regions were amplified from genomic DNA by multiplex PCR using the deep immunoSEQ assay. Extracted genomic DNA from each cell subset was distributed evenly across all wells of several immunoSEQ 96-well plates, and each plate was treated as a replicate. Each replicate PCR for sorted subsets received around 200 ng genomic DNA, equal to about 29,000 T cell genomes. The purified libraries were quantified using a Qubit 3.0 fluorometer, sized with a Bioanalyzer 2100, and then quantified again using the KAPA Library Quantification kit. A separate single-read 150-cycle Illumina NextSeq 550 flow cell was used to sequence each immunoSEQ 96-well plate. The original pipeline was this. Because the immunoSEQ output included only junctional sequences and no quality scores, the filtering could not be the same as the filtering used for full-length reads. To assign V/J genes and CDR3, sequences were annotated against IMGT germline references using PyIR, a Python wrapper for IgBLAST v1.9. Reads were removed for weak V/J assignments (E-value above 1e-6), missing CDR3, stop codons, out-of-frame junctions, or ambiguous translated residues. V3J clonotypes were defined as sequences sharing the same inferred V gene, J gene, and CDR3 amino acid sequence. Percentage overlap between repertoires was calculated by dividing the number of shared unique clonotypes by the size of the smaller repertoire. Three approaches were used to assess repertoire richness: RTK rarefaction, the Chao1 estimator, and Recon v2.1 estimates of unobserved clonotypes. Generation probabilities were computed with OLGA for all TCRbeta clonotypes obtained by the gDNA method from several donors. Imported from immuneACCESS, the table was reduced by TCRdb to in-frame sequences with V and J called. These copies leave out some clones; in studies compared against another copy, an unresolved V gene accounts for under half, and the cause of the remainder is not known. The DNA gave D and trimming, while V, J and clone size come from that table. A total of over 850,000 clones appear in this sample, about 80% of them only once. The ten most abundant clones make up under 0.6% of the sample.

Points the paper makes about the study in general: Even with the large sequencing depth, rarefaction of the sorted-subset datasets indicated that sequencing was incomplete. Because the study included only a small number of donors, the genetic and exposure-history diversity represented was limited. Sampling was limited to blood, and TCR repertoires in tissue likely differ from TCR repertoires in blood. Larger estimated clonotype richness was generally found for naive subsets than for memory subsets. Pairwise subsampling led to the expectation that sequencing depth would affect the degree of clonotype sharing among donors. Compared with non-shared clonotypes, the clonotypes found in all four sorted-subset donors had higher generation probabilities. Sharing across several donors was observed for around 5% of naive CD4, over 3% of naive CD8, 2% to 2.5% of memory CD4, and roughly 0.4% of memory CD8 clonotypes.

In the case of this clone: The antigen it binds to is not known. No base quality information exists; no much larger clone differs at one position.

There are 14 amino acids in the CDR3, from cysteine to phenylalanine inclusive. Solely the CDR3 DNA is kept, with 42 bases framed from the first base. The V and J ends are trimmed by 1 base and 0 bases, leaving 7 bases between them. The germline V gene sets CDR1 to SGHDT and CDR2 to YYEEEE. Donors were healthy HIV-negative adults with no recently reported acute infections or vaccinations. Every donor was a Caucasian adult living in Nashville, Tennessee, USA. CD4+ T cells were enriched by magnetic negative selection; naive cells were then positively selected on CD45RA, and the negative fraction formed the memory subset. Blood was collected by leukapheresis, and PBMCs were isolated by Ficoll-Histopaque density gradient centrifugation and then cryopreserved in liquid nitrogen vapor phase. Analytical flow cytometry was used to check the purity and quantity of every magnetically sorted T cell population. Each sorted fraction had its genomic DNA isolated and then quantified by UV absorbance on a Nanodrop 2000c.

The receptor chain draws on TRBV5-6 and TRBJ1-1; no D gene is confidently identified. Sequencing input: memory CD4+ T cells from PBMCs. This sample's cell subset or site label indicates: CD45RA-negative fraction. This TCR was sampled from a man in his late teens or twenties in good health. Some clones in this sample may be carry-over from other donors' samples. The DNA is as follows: TGTGCCAGCAGCTTGTGGCAGATGAACACTGAAGCTTTCTTT. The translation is CASSLWQMNTEAFF.